This T cell receptor (beta chain) was recorded in a study of T cell repertoires in cytomegalovirus infection. Study information: A matching HLA type, together with CMV infection, was signaled by public TCR beta signatures.

This clonotype turned up a few times. What it binds is unknown. Study outcomes and limitations: Adding up the frequency of public TCR beta families identified people who carried CMV plus the relevant HLA. Within the response measured ex vivo, HLA-C-restricted CMV-specific TCR beta clonotypes were dominant.

Each CDR3 protein is one row after TCRdb ran MiXCR on the reads. This sample has more than 150,000 distinct CDR3 sequences; roughly 27% occur once, and the top ten carry roughly 29%. Input material: PBMCs. The receptor was isolated from a human donor in good health (CMV status not recorded). Some clones in this sample may be carry-over from other donors' samples.

CDR3 residues: CASSLDGLTNEKLFF. The CDR3 DNA is TGTGCCAGCAGTTTAGACGGATTAACTAATGAAAAACTGTTTTTT. The chain couples TRBV12-3 or TRBV12-4 to TRBJ1-4; D is undetermined. The CDR3 totals 15 residues. The germline V and J ends were trimmed by 1 base and 1 base, with 7 bases remaining between them.